The 6 T cell receptor beta chains below come from one sample, sequenced in a study of Ad26.COV2.S vaccination and SARS-CoV-2 variants. Sequencing was performed with immunoSEQ multiplex PCR; in TCRdb, only in-frame clones are kept and a portion is missing. The table has over 250,000 clones, approximately 87% seen once. The treatment is: around 19 received Ad26.COV2.S at low or high dose, single or two shots; five or six received placebo; per-sample allocation not given. Day 63 following the first vaccine or placebo injection was when the samples were taken. The sequencing here drew on peripheral blood, taken in a trial of Ad26.COV2.S vaccine versus placebo. These receptors all come from a person between 18 and 65 years old who received the Ad26.COV2.S COVID-19 vaccine or a placebo.

V is TRBV30 and J is TRBJ1-6, with D perhaps TRBD1 (5 bases). This CDR3 has 15 amino acids. Trimming took 1 base from V and 0 from J, leaving 7 bases between them. Germline-derived CDR1 and CDR2 are GTSNPN and SVGIG (reference sequence). This CDR3 is CAWSGDGSYNSPLHF. The CDR3, as DNA: TGTGCCTGGAGTGGGGACGGCTCCTATAATTCACCCCTCCACTTT.

This chain joins TRBV27 and TRBJ2-7, with a tentative D call TRBD2 (6 bases). The V gene's germline CDR1 is MNHEY and CDR2 SMNVEV (reference sequence). This CDR3 region has 14 residues. V lost 6 bases and J lost 3, with 15 bases in between. The CDR3 spells CASRNAGGDYEQYF. Written as DNA, the CDR3 is TGTGCCAGCAGGAACGCAGGCGGGGACTACGAGCAGTACTTC.

This chain uses TRBV6-5 with TRBJ2-5; no clear D. V was clipped by 8 bases and J by 1 base, with 11 bases between them. Germline loops: CDR1 MNHEY, CDR2 SVGAGI. This CDR3 is built from 13 residues. The CDR3 sequence is CASPEAAQETQYF. The CDR3, as DNA: TGTGCCAGCCCTGAGGCAGCCCAAGAGACCCAGTACTTC.

This chain connects TRBV21-1 to TRBJ1-5; the table's D call, TRBD1, was not checked against the DNA. TRBV21-1 is a known pseudogene. The CDR3 covers 16 residues. CDR3 sequence: CASSKDRENSNQPQHF. The CDR3 DNA is TGTGCCAGCAGCAAAGACAGGGAAAATAGCAATCAGCCCCAGCATTTT.

The chain has TRBV12-3 or TRBV12-4 and TRBJ2-3, with D possibly being TRBD1 (6 bases). V lost 7 bases and J lost 6, with 11 bases in between. CDR3 length: 12 amino acids. The CDR3, as DNA: TGTGCCAGCAACAGGGCCCGCGATACGCAGTATTTT. It specifies CASNRARDTQYF.

This chain uses TRBV15 with TRBJ2-1; 10 bases match TRBD1. Germline CDR1 is LNHNV and CDR2 is YYDKDF (reference sequence). This CDR3 has 16 residues. With 1 base clipped from V and 3 bases from J, the junction kept 3 bases outside the gene matches. The CDR3 DNA reads as TGTGCCACCAGCAGAGGACAGGGGGCAAGCTACAATGAGCAGTTCTTC. Its translation is CATSRGQGASYNEQFF.